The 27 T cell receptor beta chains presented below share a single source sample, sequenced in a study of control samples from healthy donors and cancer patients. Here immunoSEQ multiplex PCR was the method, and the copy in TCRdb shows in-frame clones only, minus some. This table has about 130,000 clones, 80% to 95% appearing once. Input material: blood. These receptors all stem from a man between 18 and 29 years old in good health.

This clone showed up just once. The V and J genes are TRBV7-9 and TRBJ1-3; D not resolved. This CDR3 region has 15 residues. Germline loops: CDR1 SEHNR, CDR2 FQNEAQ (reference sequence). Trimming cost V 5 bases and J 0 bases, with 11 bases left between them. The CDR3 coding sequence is TGTGCCAGCAGCCGACACCAGCTCTCTGGAAACACCATATATTTT. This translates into CASSRHQLSGNTIYF.

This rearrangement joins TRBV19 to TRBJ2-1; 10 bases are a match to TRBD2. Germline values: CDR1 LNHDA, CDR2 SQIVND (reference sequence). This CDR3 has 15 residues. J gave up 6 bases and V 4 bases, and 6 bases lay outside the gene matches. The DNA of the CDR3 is TGTGCCAGTAGTAACAGCGGGGGGGCCCCCAATGAGCAGTTCTTC. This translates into CASSNSGGAPNEQFF.

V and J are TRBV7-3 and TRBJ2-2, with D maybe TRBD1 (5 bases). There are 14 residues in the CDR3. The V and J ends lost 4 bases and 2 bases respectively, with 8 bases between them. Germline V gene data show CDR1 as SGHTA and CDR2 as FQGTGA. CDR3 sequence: CASSSGHNTGELFF. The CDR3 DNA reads TGTGCCAGCAGCTCAGGACATAACACCGGGGAGCTGTTTTTT.

The CDR3 sequence is CASRAEKNTEAFF. The CDR3 bases are TGCGCCAGCAGGGCAGAAAAGAACACTGAAGCTTTCTTT. The V and J genes are TRBV5-1 and TRBJ1-1; unclear D gene. This CDR3 is 13 amino acids long. V lost 5 bases and J 1 base, leaving 9 bases between the germline ends. Looked up from germline, CDR1 is SGHRS and CDR2 is YFSETQ.

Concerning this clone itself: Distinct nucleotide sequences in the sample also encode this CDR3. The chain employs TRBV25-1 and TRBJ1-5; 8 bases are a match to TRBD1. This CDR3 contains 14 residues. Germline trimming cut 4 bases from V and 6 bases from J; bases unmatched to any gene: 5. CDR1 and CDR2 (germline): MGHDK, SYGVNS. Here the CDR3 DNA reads TGTGCCAGCAGTGGCACAGGGGGAGGTCAGCCCCAGCATTTT. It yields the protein CASSGTGGGQPQHF.

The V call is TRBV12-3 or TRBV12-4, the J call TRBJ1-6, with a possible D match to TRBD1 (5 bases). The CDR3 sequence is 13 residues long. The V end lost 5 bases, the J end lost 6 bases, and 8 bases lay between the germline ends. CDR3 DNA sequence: TGTGCCAGCAGTACGCAGGGTAATTCACCCCTCCACTTT. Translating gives CASSTQGNSPLHF.

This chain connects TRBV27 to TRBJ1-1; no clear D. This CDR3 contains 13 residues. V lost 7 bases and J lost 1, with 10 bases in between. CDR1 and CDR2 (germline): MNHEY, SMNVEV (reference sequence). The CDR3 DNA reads TGTGCCAGCAAGAGGATAACGAACACTGAAGCTTTCTTT. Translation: CASKRITNTEAFF.

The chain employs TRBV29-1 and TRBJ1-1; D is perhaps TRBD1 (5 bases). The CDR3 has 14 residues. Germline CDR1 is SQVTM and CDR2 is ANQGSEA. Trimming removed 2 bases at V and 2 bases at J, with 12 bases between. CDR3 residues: CSVESGTVNTEAFF. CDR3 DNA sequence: TGCAGCGTTGAAAGCGGGACGGTTAACACTGAAGCTTTCTTT.

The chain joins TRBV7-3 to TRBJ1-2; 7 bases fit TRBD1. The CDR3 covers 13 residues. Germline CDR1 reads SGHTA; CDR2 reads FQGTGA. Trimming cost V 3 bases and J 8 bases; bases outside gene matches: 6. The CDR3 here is CASSFEGAEGYTF. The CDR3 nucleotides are TGTGCCAGCAGCTTCGAGGGGGCGGAGGGCTACACCTTC.

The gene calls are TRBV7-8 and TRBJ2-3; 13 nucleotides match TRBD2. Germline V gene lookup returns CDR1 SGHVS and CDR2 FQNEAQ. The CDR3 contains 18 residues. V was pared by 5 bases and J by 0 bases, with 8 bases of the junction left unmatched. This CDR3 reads CASSLFGTSGASTDTQYF. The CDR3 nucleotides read TGTGCCAGCAGCCTATTCGGGACTAGCGGGGCGAGCACAGATACGCAGTATTTT.

CDR3 loop: CASGGTGGTGNTIYF. In nucleotides, the CDR3 is TGTGCCAGCGGTGGTACAGGGGGCACTGGAAACACCATATATTTT. The J gene is TRBJ1-3, the V gene TRBV2; TRBD1 aligns across 9 bases. Germline V lookup: CDR1 SNHLY, CDR2 FYNNEI. CDR3 length equals 15 residues. V lost 8 bases and J lost 2; bases outside the gene matches: 7. Combining the CDR3 with reference TRBV2 and TRBJ1-3 gives the whole variable domain EPEVTQTPSHQVTQMGQEVILRCVPISNHLYFYWYRQILGQKVEFLVSFYNNEISEKSEIFDDQFSVERPDGSNFTLKIRSTKLEDSAMYFCASGGTGGTGNTIYFGEGSWLTVV.

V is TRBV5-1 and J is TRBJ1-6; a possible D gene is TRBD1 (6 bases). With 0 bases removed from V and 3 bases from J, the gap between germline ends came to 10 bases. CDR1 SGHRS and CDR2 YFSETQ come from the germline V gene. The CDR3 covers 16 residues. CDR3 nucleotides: TGCGCCAGCAGCTTGGTACAGGGAAGCTATAATTCACCCCTCCACTTT. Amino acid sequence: CASSLVQGSYNSPLHF.

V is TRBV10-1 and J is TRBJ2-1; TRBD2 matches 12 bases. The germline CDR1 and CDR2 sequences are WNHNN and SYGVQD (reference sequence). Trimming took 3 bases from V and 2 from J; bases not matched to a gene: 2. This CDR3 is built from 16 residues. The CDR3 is CASSDTSGGTYNEQFF. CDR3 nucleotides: TGCGCCAGCAGTGATACTAGCGGGGGGACCTACAATGAGCAGTTCTTC.

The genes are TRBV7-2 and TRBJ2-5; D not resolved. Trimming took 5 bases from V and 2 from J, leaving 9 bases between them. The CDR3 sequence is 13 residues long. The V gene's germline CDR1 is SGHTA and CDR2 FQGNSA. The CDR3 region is CASSLRRQETQYF. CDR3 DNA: TGTGCCAGCAGCCTCAGACGTCAAGAGACCCAGTACTTC.

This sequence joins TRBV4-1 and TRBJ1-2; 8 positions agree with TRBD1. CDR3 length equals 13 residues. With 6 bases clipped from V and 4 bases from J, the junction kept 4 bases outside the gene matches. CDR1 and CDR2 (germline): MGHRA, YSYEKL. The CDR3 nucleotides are TGCGCCAGCAGACCCGGGACAGGCTATGGCTACACCTTC. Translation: CASRPGTGYGYTF.

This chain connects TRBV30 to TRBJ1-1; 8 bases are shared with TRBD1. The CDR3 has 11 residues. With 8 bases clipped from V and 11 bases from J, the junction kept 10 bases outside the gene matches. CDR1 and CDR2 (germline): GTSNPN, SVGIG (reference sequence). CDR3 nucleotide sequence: TGTGCCGGACAGGGTGGGATTTTGGCTTTCTTT. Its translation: CAGQGGILAFF.

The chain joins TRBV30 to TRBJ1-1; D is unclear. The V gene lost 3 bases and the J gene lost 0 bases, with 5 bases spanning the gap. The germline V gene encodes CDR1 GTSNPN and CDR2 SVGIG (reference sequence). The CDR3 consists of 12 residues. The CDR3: CAWRFMNTEAFF. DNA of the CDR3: TGTGCCTGGAGGTTCATGAACACTGAAGCTTTCTTT.

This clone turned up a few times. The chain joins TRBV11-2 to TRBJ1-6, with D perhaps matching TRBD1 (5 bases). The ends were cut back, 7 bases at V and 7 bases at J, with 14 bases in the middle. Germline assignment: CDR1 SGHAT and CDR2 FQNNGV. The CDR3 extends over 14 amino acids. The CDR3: CASTWLGGNSPLHF. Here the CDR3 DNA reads TGTGCCAGCACCTGGCTGGGGGGGAATTCACCCCTCCACTTT.

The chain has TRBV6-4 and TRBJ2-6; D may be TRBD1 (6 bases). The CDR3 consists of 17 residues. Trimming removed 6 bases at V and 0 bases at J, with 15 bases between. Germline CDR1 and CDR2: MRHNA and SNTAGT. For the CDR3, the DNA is TGTGCCAGCAGCCCCAGGGGCGAGAGCTCTGGGGCCAACGTCCTGACTTTC. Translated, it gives CASSPRGESSGANVLTF.

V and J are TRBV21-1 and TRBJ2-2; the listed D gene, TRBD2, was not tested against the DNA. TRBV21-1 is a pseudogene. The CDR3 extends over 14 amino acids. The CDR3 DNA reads TGTGCCAGCAGCAAAGAGCGGGGTCCCGGGGAGCTGTTTTTT. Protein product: CASSKERGPGELFF.

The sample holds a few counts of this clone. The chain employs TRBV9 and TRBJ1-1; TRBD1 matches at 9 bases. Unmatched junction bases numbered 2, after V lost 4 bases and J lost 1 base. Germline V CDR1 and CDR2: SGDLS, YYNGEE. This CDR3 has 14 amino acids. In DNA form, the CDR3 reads TGTGCCAGCAGCCGGACAGGGGCGAACACTGAAGCTTTCTTT. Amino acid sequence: CASSRTGANTEAFF.

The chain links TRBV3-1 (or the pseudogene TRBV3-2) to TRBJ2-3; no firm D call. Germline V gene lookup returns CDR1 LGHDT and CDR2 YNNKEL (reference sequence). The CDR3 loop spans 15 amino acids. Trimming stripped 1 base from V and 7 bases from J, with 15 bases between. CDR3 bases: TGTGCCAGCAGCCAAGGTCCGAGGATCGCATATACGCAGTATTTT. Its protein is CASSQGPRIAYTQYF.

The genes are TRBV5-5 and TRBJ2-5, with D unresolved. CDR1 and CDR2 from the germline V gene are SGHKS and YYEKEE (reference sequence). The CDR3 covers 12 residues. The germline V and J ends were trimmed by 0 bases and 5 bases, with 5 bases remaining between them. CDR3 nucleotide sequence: TGTGCCAGCAGCTTGGCGCGGGAGACCCAGTACTTC. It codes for CASSLARETQYF.

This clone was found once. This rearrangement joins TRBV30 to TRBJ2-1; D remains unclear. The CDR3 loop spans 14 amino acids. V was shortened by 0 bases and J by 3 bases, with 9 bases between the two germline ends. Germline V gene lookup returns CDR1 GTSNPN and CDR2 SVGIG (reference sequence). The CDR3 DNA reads TGTGCCTGGAGTGTAAGTAACGTCTACAATGAGCAGTTCTTC. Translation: CAWSVSNVYNEQFF.

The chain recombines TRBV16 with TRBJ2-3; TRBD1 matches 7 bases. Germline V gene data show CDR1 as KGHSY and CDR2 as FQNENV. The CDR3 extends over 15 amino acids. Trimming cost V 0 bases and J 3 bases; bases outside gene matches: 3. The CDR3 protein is CASSQSRGRTDTQYF. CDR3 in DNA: TGTGCCAGCAGCCAATCTAGGGGGCGGACAGATACGCAGTATTTT.

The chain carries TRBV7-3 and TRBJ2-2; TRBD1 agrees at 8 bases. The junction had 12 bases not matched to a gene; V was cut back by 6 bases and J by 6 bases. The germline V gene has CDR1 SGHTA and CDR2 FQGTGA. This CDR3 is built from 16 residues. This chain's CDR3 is CASSYDPGQASGELFF. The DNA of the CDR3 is TGTGCCAGCAGTTACGACCCGGGACAGGCGTCCGGGGAGCTGTTTTTT.

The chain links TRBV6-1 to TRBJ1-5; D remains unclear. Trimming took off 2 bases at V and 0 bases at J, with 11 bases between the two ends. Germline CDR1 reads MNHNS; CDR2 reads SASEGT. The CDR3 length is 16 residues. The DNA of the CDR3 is TGTGCCAGCAGTGAAATGAAGGTAAATAGCAATCAGCCCCAGCATTTT. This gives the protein CASSEMKVNSNQPQHF.